These 28 T cell receptor beta chains were sequenced from one sample in a study of blood T cell repertoires in COVID-19. This table comes from immunoSEQ multiplex PCR, and its TCRdb copy is limited to in-frame clones, with some not included. The table records 150,000 or so clones, more than 75% of them present only once. Sequenced: peripheral blood. These receptors were obtained from a human donor with acute or convalescent COVID-19. The donor label of this sample is uncertain.

This clone has only a few counts. The V call is TRBV27, the J call TRBJ2-2; TRBD2 matches at 8 bases. The CDR3 is 16 residues long. V gave up 5 bases and J gave up 6 bases; unmatched junction bases: 11. Germline V gene data show CDR1 as MNHEY and CDR2 as SMNVEV (reference sequence). The CDR3 DNA sequence: TGTGCCAGCAGTCGGGAGGGGGGGGCGCGGCCCGGGGAGCTGTTTTTT. This gives the protein CASSREGGARPGELFF.

The rearrangement links TRBV10-3 to TRBJ2-7, with TRBD2 matching 11 bases. V was clipped by 8 bases and J by 4 bases; unmatched bases: 7. The CDR3 loop spans 14 amino acids. CDR1 is ENHRY, CDR2 SYGVKD, per germline. In DNA, the CDR3 is TGTGCCATCGGAGGGACTAGCGGATTGTACGAGCAGTACTTC. This codes for CAIGGTSGLYEQYF.

The rearrangement uses TRBV6-5 and TRBJ1-5; D is possibly TRBD1 (5 bases). Germline CDR1 reads MNHEY; CDR2 reads SVGAGI. The CDR3 has 15 amino acids. V was shortened by 2 bases and J by 2 bases, with 10 bases between the two germline ends. DNA for the CDR3: TGTGCCAGCAGTTACAGCTCAGGGCGCAATCAGCCCCAGCATTTT. Its protein is CASSYSSGRNQPQHF.

This rearrangement joins TRBV19 to TRBJ2-7, with TRBD1 as a possible D gene (5 bases). Germline V gene data show CDR1 as LNHDA and CDR2 as SQIVND (reference sequence). The CDR3 totals 14 residues. Trimming shortened V by 4 bases and J by 0 bases, and 10 bases separated the two germline ends. CDR3 sequence reads: CASSKGADSYEQYF. CDR3 DNA sequence: TGTGCCAGTAGTAAAGGGGCAGACTCCTACGAGCAGTACTTC.

The rearrangement links TRBV19 to TRBJ1-6; D possibly corresponds to TRBD1 (5 bases). Trimming removed 9 bases from V and 8 bases from J, with 23 bases in between. The CDR3 runs 16 residues. Looked up from germline, CDR1 is LNHDA and CDR2 is SQIVND (reference sequence). The CDR3 nucleotides read TGTGCCAGAGCCAGGCGGGGGGAGGAAAGGGATTCACCCCTCCACTTT. Its translation is CARARRGEERDSPLHF. Together with reference TRBV19 and TRBJ1-6, the CDR3 gives the full variable domain: DGGITQSPKYLFRKEGQNVTLSCEQNLNHDAMYWYRQDPGQGLRLIYYSQIVNDFQKGDIAEGYSVSREKKESFPLTVTSAQKNPTAFYLCARARRGEERDSPLHFGNGTRLTVT.

The chain employs TRBV2 and TRBJ2-2; TRBD1 aligns across 8 bases. The CDR3 extends over 15 amino acids. The V and J ends lost 7 bases and 0 bases, in that order; junction bases with no gene match: 4. Per the germline V gene, CDR1 is SNHLY and CDR2 is FYNNEI. The CDR3 sequence is CASKGQGANTGELFF. The CDR3 DNA reads TGTGCCAGCAAAGGACAGGGCGCGAACACCGGGGAGCTGTTTTTT.

V gene TRBV30 combines with J gene TRBJ1-3; a weak D match, TRBD1 (6 bases). This CDR3 has 14 residues. Per germline, CDR1 GTSNPN and CDR2 SVGIG (reference sequence). V shed 1 base and J shed 4 bases, with 11 bases lying between them. The CDR3 DNA sequence: TGTGCCTGGAGTGCCGGTGGACAGGGAAACACCATATATTTT. Amino acid sequence: CAWSAGGQGNTIYF.

The V call is TRBV25-1, the J call TRBJ2-5, with 7 nucleotides matching TRBD1. V shed 7 bases and J 4 bases; nucleotides not matched to a gene: 12. The germline gives CDR1 MGHDK, CDR2 SYGVNS. The CDR3 consists of 15 residues. CDR3 nucleotides: TGTGCCAGCATAACCGGGACAGCCTATAGAGAGACCCAGTACTTC. Protein product: CASITGTAYRETQYF.

The genes are TRBV10-3 and TRBJ2-7; the match to TRBD1 covers 7 bases. The germline gives CDR1 ENHRY, CDR2 SYGVKD. With V trimmed by 10 bases and J by 3 bases, 6 bases remained unmatched. CDR3 size: 12 residues. The CDR3 region has the DNA TGTGCCACACGGGACAGCAACTACGAGCAGTACTTC. Encoded protein: CATRDSNYEQYF.

The chain joins TRBV6-5 to TRBJ1-1; D unclear. CDR3 length equals 14 residues. Trimming shortened V by 7 bases and J by 1 base, and 13 bases separated the two germline ends. Germline lookup yields CDR1 MNHEY and CDR2 SVGAGI. In DNA form, the CDR3 reads TGTGCCAGCATTCCCCCGGAGGGGAACACTGAAGCTTTCTTT. Its translation: CASIPPEGNTEAFF.

The chain has TRBV6-5 and TRBJ2-3; D is ambiguous. The length of the CDR3 is 15 residues. CDR1 and CDR2 from the germline V gene are MNHEY and SVGAGI. Trimming removed 7 bases at V and 1 base at J, with 15 bases between. CDR3 sequence reads: CASTLEGVGTDTQYF. The CDR3 nucleotides are TGTGCCAGCACCCTAGAAGGAGTCGGCACAGATACGCAGTATTTT.

This chain connects TRBV2 to TRBJ1-2; 9 bases map to TRBD1. The germline gives CDR1 SNHLY, CDR2 FYNNEI. The CDR3 consists of 15 residues. V gave up 0 bases and J gave up 4 bases; unmatched junction bases: 3. The CDR3 DNA follows: TGTGCCAGCAGTGAAGCTTACAGGGGGCTCTATGGCTACACCTTC. It codes for CASSEAYRGLYGYTF.

The chain links TRBV4-2 to TRBJ2-3; 11 bases align to TRBD2. The CDR3 is 18 residues long. V was clipped by 1 base and J by 0 bases; unmatched bases: 6. The germline CDR1 and CDR2 sequences are LGHNA and YNFKEQ. CDR3: CASSQAGLAGHSTDTQYF. The DNA for the CDR3 is TGTGCCAGCAGCCAAGCCGGACTAGCGGGCCATAGCACAGATACGCAGTATTTT.

V and J are TRBV7-9 and TRBJ1-2; 7 bases are shared with TRBD1. V was clipped by 6 bases and J by 2 bases; unmatched bases: 6. CDR3 length: 14 residues. Per germline, CDR1 SEHNR and CDR2 FQNEAQ (reference sequence). CDR3 bases: TGTGCCAGCAGTTCACAGGGGCCCAACTATGGCTACACCTTC. Protein sequence: CASSSQGPNYGYTF.

The chain joins TRBV5-8 to TRBJ1-5; 10 bases fit TRBD1. V shed 2 bases, J shed 5 bases, and the junction held 7 bases outside the gene matches. This CDR3 comprises 16 residues. Per the germline V gene, CDR1 is SGHTS and CDR2 is YDEGEE. The chain's CDR3 is CASSFLTGTGDQPQHF. In nucleotides, the CDR3 is TGTGCCAGCAGCTTCCTCACCGGGACAGGGGATCAGCCCCAGCATTTT.

The genes are TRBV18 and TRBJ2-2; D perhaps matches TRBD1 (5 bases). The V gene's germline CDR1 is KGHSH and CDR2 LQKENI. CDR3 size: 15 residues. The germline V and J ends were trimmed by 4 bases and 0 bases, with 9 bases remaining between them. The CDR3 here is CASSQQGPNTGELFF. The CDR3 DNA is TGTGCCAGCTCACAGCAGGGCCCGAACACCGGGGAGCTGTTTTTT. Supplemented by reference TRBV18 and TRBJ2-2, the full variable domain reads NAGVMQNPRHLVRRRGQEARLRCSPMKGHSHVYWYRQLPEEGLKFMVYLQKENIIDESGMPKERFSAEFPKEGPSILRIQQVVRGDSAAYFCASSQQGPNTGELFFGEGSRLTVL.

V gene TRBV3-1 (or the pseudogene TRBV3-2) combines with J gene TRBJ2-5; D is unclear. Trimming left V 2 bases short and J 4 bases short, with 8 bases between. Germline V gene lookup returns CDR1 LGHDT and CDR2 YNNKEL (reference sequence). The CDR3 consists of 13 residues. The CDR3: CASSQRLRETQYF. The CDR3 DNA is TGTGCCAGCAGCCAACGGTTGAGAGAGACCCAGTACTTC.

This clone was counted a few times. The V call is TRBV2, the J call TRBJ1-1; TRBD1 matches at 8 bases. J was trimmed by 4 bases and V by 7 bases; bases with no gene match: 8. CDR1 is SNHLY and CDR2 is FYNNEI in the germline V gene. CDR3 length: 14 amino acids. The CDR3 DNA reads as TGTGCCAGCACTAACAGGGGGGGGGTCACTGAAGCTTTCTTT. Residues: CASTNRGGVTEAFF.

The chain links TRBV6-5 to TRBJ2-4, with D maybe TRBD2 (5 bases). Per the germline V gene, CDR1 is MNHEY and CDR2 is SVGAGI. The CDR3 loop spans 14 amino acids. V was pared by 7 bases and J by 6 bases, with 16 bases between. CDR3 coding DNA: TGTGCCAGCAAGGAGGTGGGCTCGGGAAACATTCAGTACTTC. The encoded protein is CASKEVGSGNIQYF.

This chain links TRBV5-1 with TRBJ2-3; 10 bases line up with TRBD1. This CDR3 comprises 16 residues. The V gene's germline CDR1 is SGHRS and CDR2 YFSETQ. The V gene end was trimmed by 0 bases and the J gene end by 5 bases; junction bases not matched to a gene: 6. Here the CDR3 reads CASSLAPGQGIDTQYF. The DNA for the CDR3 is TGCGCCAGCAGCTTGGCCCCGGGACAGGGGATAGATACGCAGTATTTT.

This clone has a single count. This chain joins TRBV30 and TRBJ1-2, with D maybe TRBD1 (5 bases). The CDR3 length is 15 residues. V was pared by 0 bases and J by 4 bases, with 15 bases between. From germline, CDR1 is GTSNPN and CDR2 SVGIG (reference sequence). The CDR3 protein is CAWSVPPDRPYGYTF. The CDR3 DNA is TGTGCCTGGAGTGTACCCCCTGACAGACCCTATGGCTACACCTTC.

This chain's CDR3 is CASSLVAGGAGTEAFF. The CDR3 DNA sequence: TGTGCCAGCAGTTTAGTAGCAGGGGGCGCGGGCACTGAAGCTTTCTTT. The chain is built from TRBV27 and TRBJ1-1; 8 bases fit TRBD1. V lost 2 bases to trimming and J lost 4 bases; unmatched junction nucleotides: 9. This CDR3 comprises 16 residues. The germline gives CDR1 MNHEY, CDR2 SMNVEV (reference sequence).

This rearrangement joins TRBV4-1 to TRBJ2-7, with D possibly TRBD2 on 7 matching bases. Trimming took 0 bases from V and 2 from J, leaving 14 bases between them. Germline V gives CDR1 MGHRA, CDR2 YSYEKL. The CDR3 loop spans 16 amino acids. The chain's CDR3 is CASSQDRAGAPYEQYF. In DNA form, the CDR3 reads TGCGCCAGCAGCCAAGATCGCGCGGGGGCCCCCTACGAGCAGTACTTC.

The chain employs TRBV30 and TRBJ2-7, with 9 bases that match TRBD1. The V gene's germline CDR1 is GTSNPN and CDR2 SVGIG (reference sequence). The CDR3 has 14 residues. The V gene end was trimmed by 0 bases and the J gene end by 6 bases; junction bases not matched to a gene: 6. The CDR3 region has the DNA TGTGCCTGGAGTGTGACAGGGGGGAATCGCGAGCAGTACTTC. It translates to CAWSVTGGNREQYF.

This clone was counted only a few times. V is TRBV18 and J is TRBJ2-7, with TRBD2 identical over 13 bases. Looked up from germline, CDR1 is KGHSH and CDR2 is LQKENI. CDR3 length: 14 residues. The trim removed 6 bases at V and 9 bases at J, leaving 8 bases unmatched. CDR3 protein: CASSTGLAGTMQYF. The CDR3 DNA reads as TGTGCCAGCTCCACGGGACTAGCGGGGACCATGCAGTACTTC.

CDR3 in amino acids: CASSAPSGAYTGELFF. For the CDR3, the DNA is TGTGCCAGCAGTGCCCCTAGCGGGGCATACACCGGGGAGCTGTTTTTT. The V gene is TRBV6-1, the J gene TRBJ2-2, with TRBD2 identical over 9 bases. The J segment lost 3 bases and the V segment lost 4 bases, leaving 6 bases of the junction unmatched. CDR3 length: 16 residues. Germline V gene data show CDR1 as MNHNS and CDR2 as SASEGT.

V gene TRBV20-1 combines with J gene TRBJ1-3; no clear D gene. CDR1 is DFQATT and CDR2 is SNEGSKA in the germline V gene (reference sequence). The CDR3 contains 12 residues. V shed 3 bases and J shed 4 bases, with 7 bases lying between them. This chain's CDR3 is CSASKQGNTIYF. The CDR3 nucleotides read TGCAGTGCTAGTAAACAGGGAAACACCATATATTTT.

The chain employs TRBV7-2 and TRBJ1-2, with 8 bases that match TRBD1. This CDR3 is 15 amino acids long. CDR1 and CDR2 from the germline V gene are SGHTA and FQGNSA. The trim removed 5 bases at V and 3 bases at J, leaving 8 bases unmatched. CDR3 bases: TGTGCCAGCAGCACAAACAGGGGGGCCTACTATGGCTACACCTTC. Amino acid sequence: CASSTNRGAYYGYTF.